This entry is about one T cell receptor beta chain. The Seattle patients joined while their infection was active and were tracked longitudinally afterward. V was clipped by 2 bases and J by 1 base; unmatched bases: 5. CDR1 is SGHDT, CDR2 YYEEEE, per germline. The CDR3 extends over 15 amino acids. Per the authors' pipeline: Estimation of nucleated cell counts was performed using reference gene primer amplification. Sequencing was performed with immunoSEQ multiplex PCR; in TCRdb, only in-frame clones are kept and a portion is missing. D and trimming come from the DNA, and the V and J calls and clone size come from that table. This table holds approximately 320,000 clones, about nine tenths found once. The data were obtained in a study of blood T cell repertoires in COVID-19. Study background: Acute-phase and convalescent COVID-19 samples originated in the United States, Italy and Spain. The cDNA or gDNA used as material had been derived from T cells, B-cell-depleted T cells, or PBMCs.

This chain uses TRBV5-6 with TRBJ2-7; 8 positions match TRBD1. Specimen: peripheral blood. The receptor was isolated from a woman in her 30s with COVID-19, enrolled during active disease. The DNA for the CDR3 is TGTGCCAGCAGCTTCAGGGGGCGCGGGTCCTACGAGCAGTACTTC. Its translation: CASSFRGRGSYEQYF.